Below are 11 T cell receptor beta chains sequenced from a single sample in a study of OX40 agonist ivuxolimab in advanced cancers. The method was immunoSEQ multiplex PCR; TCRdb's version includes in-frame clones alone and lacks a portion of them. Among about 58,000 clones listed, approximately 87% were seen once. Sample: CD4+ or CD8+ T cells sorted from blood, taken in a trial of the OX40 agonist ivuxolimab. The receptors stem from an adult with an advanced solid tumor such as melanoma, head and neck, liver or kidney cancer.

This clone occurred once. This rearrangement joins TRBV7-9 to TRBJ1-5; 9 bases agree with TRBD1. This CDR3 spans 15 amino acids. The J segment lost 8 bases and the V segment lost 4 bases, leaving 9 bases of the junction unmatched. Germline V gene data show CDR1 as SEHNR and CDR2 as FQNEAQ (reference sequence). Here the CDR3 DNA reads TGTGCCAGCAGCTCCGGGACAGGGTTTATTGAGCCCCAGCATTTT. It specifies CASSSGTGFIEPQHF.

The CDR3 here is CASSHLFVRGKGTEAFF. In DNA form, the CDR3 reads TGCGCCAGCAGCCACCTTTTCGTCAGGGGAAAGGGCACTGAAGCTTTCTTT. The gene calls are TRBV4-1 and TRBJ1-1; D is perhaps TRBD1 (6 bases). This CDR3 contains 17 residues. Germline assignment: CDR1 MGHRA and CDR2 YSYEKL. V lost 3 bases to trimming and J lost 4 bases, with 21 bases between them.

The chain links TRBV5-1 to TRBJ2-5; 12 bases map to TRBD2. V dropped 4 bases and J dropped 4; count of bases not matched to a gene: 5. CDR3 length: 15 residues. Germline values: CDR1 SGHRS, CDR2 YFSETQ. CDR3 loop: CASSLTTSGGETQYF. The CDR3 bases are TGCGCCAGCAGCCTAACGACTAGCGGGGGAGAGACCCAGTACTTC.

The V call is TRBV11-2, the J call TRBJ2-7, with 9 positions matching TRBD2. The CDR3 sequence is 14 residues long. The ends lost 4 bases at V and 2 bases at J; junction bases unmatched: 3. Looked up from germline, CDR1 is SGHAT and CDR2 is FQNNGV. CDR3 in amino acids: CASSYSGGTYEQYF. The DNA of the CDR3 is TGTGCCAGCAGCTATAGCGGGGGAACCTACGAGCAGTACTTC. The whole variable domain, remainder taken from reference TRBV11-2 and TRBJ2-7, is EAGVAQSPRYKIIEKRQSVAFWCNPISGHATLYWYQQILGQGPKLLIQFQNNGVVDDSQLPKDRFSAERLKGVDSTLKIQPAKLEDSAVYLCASSYSGGTYEQYFGPGTRLTVT.

The rearrangement links TRBV29-1 to TRBJ1-2; D is unresolved. Germline V gene data show CDR1 as SQVTM and CDR2 as ANQGSEA. V shed 1 base and J shed 7 bases, with 10 bases lying between them. The CDR3 length is 12 residues. The CDR3 reads CSVEAAGGGYTF. In DNA form, the CDR3 reads TGCAGCGTTGAAGCAGCGGGAGGTGGCTACACCTTC.

V gene TRBV2 combines with J gene TRBJ1-2; D may be TRBD1 (5 bases). The germline V gene encodes CDR1 SNHLY and CDR2 FYNNEI. CDR3 length: 12 amino acids. Trimming removed 7 bases at V and 8 bases at J, with 14 bases between. Written as DNA, the CDR3 is TGTGCCAGCAATGGGGCTGTGGGGGGCTACACCTTC. Its protein product is CASNGAVGGYTF.

The CDR3 region is CASSYFGPYTGELFF. For the CDR3, the DNA is TGTGCCAGCAGTTACTTTGGACCGTACACCGGGGAGCTGTTTTTT. The chain has TRBV6-5 and TRBJ2-2; D unresolved. V lost 1 base and J 3 bases, leaving 9 bases between the germline ends. CDR1 and CDR2 from the germline V gene are MNHEY and SVGAGI. The CDR3 is 15 amino acids.

V and J are TRBV6-1 and TRBJ2-7; maybe TRBD2 (7 bases). CDR1 MNHNS and CDR2 SASEGT come from the germline V gene. Trimming took off 1 base at V and 2 bases at J, with 15 bases between the two ends. This CDR3 comprises 16 residues. The CDR3 loop is CASSEGGRGPTYEQYF. The CDR3 DNA follows: TGTGCCAGCAGTGAAGGGGGGCGGGGGCCTACCTACGAGCAGTACTTC.

This clone occurred a few times. The chain employs TRBV5-1 and TRBJ2-7; D tentatively fits TRBD1 or TRBD2 (5 bases each). Germline V CDR1 and CDR2: SGHRS, YFSETQ. There are 12 residues in the CDR3. Trimming pared 4 bases from V and 6 bases from J, leaving 11 bases between. CDR3 nucleotides: TGCGCCAGCAGCCGGGACCCCCTCGAGCAGTACTTC. Encoded protein: CASSRDPLEQYF.

The chain carries TRBV10-1 and TRBJ2-7; the match to TRBD1 covers 9 bases. The germline V gene encodes CDR1 WNHNN and CDR2 SYGVQD (reference sequence). The CDR3 covers 14 residues. Trimming cost V 1 base and J 3 bases; bases outside gene matches: 1. In DNA, the CDR3 is TGCGCCAGCAGTGAGTGGGACAGGGACTACGAGCAGTACTTC. Its protein is CASSEWDRDYEQYF.

The chain carries TRBV6-1 and TRBJ2-7; D uncertain. Trimming shortened V by 1 base and J by 6 bases, and 10 bases separated the two germline ends. CDR1 and CDR2 from the germline V gene are MNHNS and SASEGT. The CDR3 has 13 amino acids. The CDR3 protein is CASSEGWAVEQYF. In DNA form, the CDR3 reads TGTGCCAGCAGTGAAGGTTGGGCGGTCGAGCAGTACTTC.